This T cell receptor beta chain was recorded in a study of blood T cell repertoires in COVID-19. This clone was detected only once. CDR1 is MGHRA, CDR2 YSYEKL, per germline. V dropped 0 bases and J dropped 3 bases, with 21 bases sitting between them. CDR3 length equals 19 residues. The method was immunoSEQ multiplex PCR; TCRdb's version includes in-frame clones alone and lacks a portion of them. Of 180,000 or so clones detected, 80% to 85% appear once; the ten largest clones hold around 11%. The rearrangement joins TRBV4-1 to TRBJ2-4; D possibly corresponds to TRBD2 (5 bases). The receptor was isolated from an elderly woman with COVID-19, enrolled during active disease. What was sequenced was peripheral blood. The CDR3 bases are TGCGCCAGCAGCCAAGATCCTTCCCCCGGGGTTCCCCTCAAAAACATTCAGTACTTC. Residues: CASSQDPSPGVPLKNIQYF.